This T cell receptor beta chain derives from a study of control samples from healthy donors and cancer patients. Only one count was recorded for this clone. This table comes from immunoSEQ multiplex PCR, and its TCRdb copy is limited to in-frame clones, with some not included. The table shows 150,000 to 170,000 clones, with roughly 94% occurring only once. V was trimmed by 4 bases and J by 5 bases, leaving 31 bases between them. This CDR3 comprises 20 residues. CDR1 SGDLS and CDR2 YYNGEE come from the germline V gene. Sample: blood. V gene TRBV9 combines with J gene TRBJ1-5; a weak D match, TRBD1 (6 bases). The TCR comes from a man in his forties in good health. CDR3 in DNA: TGTGCCAGCAGCCCCTGGCACAGGGACGGGCCGTCGGGCGGGTATCAGCCCCAGCATTTT. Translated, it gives CASSPWHRDGPSGGYQPQHF.